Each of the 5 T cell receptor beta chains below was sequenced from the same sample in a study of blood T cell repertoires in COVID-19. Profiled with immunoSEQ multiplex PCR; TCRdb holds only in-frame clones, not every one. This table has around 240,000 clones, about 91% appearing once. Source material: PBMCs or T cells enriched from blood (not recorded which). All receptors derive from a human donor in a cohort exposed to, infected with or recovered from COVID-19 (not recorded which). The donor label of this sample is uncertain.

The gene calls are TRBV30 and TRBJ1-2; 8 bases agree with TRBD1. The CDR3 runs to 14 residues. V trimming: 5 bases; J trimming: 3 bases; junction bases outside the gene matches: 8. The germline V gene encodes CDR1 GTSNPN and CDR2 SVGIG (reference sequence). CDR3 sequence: CAWGGQVADYGYTF. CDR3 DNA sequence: TGTGCCTGGGGGGGACAGGTTGCCGACTATGGCTACACCTTC.

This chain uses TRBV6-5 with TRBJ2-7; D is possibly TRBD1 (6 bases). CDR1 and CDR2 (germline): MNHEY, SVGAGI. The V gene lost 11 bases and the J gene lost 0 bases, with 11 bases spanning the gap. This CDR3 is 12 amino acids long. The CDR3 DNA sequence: TGTGCCGCTGGGGGCAGCTCCTACGAGCAGTACTTC. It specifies CAAGGSSYEQYF.

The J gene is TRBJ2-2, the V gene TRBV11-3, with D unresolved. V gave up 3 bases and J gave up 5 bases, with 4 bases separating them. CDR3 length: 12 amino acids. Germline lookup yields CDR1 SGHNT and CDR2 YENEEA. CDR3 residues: CASSFSTGELFF. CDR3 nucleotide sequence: TGTGCCAGCAGCTTCAGTACCGGGGAGCTGTTTTTT.

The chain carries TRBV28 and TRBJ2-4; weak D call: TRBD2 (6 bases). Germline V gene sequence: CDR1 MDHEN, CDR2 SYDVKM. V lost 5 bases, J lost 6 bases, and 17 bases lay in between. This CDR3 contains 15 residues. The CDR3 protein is CASSPAGLSGNIQYF. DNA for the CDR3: TGTGCCAGCAGTCCGGCGGGGTTGTCAGGAAACATTCAGTACTTC.

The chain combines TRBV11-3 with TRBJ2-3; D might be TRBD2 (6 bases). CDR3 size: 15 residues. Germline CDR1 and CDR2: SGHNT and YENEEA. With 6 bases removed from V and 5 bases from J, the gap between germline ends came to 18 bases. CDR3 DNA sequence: TGTGCCAGCAGTTCGGGGGTAGGGCGACGAGATACGCAGTATTTT. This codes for CASSSGVGRRDTQYF. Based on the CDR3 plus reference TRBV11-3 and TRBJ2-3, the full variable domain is EAGVVQSPRYKIIEKKQPVAFWCNPISGHNTLYWYLQNLGQGPELLIRYENEEAVDDSQLPKDRFSAERLKGVDSTLKIQPAELGDSAVYLCASSSGVGRRDTQYFGPGTRLTVL.